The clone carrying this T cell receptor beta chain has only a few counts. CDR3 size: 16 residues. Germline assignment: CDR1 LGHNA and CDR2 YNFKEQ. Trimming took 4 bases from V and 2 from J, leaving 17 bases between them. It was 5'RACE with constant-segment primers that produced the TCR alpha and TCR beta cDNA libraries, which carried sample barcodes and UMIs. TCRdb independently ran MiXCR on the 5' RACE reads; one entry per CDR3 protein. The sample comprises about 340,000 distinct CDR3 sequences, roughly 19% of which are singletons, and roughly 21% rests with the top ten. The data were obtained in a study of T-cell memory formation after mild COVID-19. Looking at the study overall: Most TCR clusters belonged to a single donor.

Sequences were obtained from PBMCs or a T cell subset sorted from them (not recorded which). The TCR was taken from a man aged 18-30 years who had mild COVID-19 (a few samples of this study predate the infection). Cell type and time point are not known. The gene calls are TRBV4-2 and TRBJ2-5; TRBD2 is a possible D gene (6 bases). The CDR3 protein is CASSPEVLAGQETQYF. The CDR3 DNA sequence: TGTGCCAGCAGCCCCGAGGTCCTCGCGGGGCAAGAGACCCAGTACTTC.